Each of the 9 T cell receptor beta chains below was sequenced from the same sample in a study of cytomegalovirus exposure and HLA in healthy donors. 13 Jbeta primers and 60 Vbeta primers were used for the PCR. TCRdb keeps only in-frame clones here, not all; method: immunoSEQ multiplex PCR. This table holds about 150,000 clones, roughly 80% found once. The sequenced sample consisted of PBMCs. Source of these receptors: a woman aged 40 to 50 in good health and CMV-seropositive.

The J gene is TRBJ1-2, the V gene TRBV27; D perhaps matches TRBD1 (6 bases). V was cut by 4 bases and J by 8 bases, with 11 bases left in between. CDR3 length equals 12 residues. The germline CDR1 and CDR2 sequences are MNHEY and SMNVEV (reference sequence). In DNA form, the CDR3 reads TGTGCCAGCAGTTCCTACAGGGACGGCTACACCTTC. It specifies CASSSYRDGYTF.

The chain has TRBV25-1 and TRBJ1-1; 7 bases are shared with TRBD1. Germline V gene sequence: CDR1 MGHDK, CDR2 SYGVNS. The CDR3 is made up of 14 amino acids. V lost 6 bases and J lost 4; bases outside the gene matches: 8. The CDR3 loop reads CASRRDQGGTEAFF. DNA of the CDR3: TGTGCCAGCAGAAGGGACCAGGGGGGCACTGAAGCTTTCTTT.

The rearrangement uses TRBV9 and TRBJ2-3, with a possible D match to TRBD2 (5 bases). The CDR3 totals 16 residues. Germline-derived CDR1 and CDR2 are SGDLS and YYNGEE. V was clipped by 0 bases and J by 0 bases, with 11 bases between them. The CDR3 region is CASSVGSSISTDTQYF. The CDR3 DNA reads as TGTGCCAGCAGCGTAGGGTCTAGCATAAGCACAGATACGCAGTATTTT.

The chain recombines TRBV6-5 with TRBJ2-3; D remains unclear. The V end was cut by 2 bases, the J end by 5 bases, with 14 bases between. CDR3 size: 15 residues. The germline gives CDR1 MNHEY, CDR2 SVGAGI. In DNA form, the CDR3 reads TGTGCCAGCAGTTACGCCGAAACTCTAAGAGATACGCAGTATTTT. Encoded protein: CASSYAETLRDTQYF.

The chain uses TRBV28 and TRBJ1-5; unclear D gene. Germline-derived CDR1 and CDR2 are MDHEN and SYDVKM. V lost 8 bases, J lost 0 bases, and 17 bases lay in between. The CDR3 sequence is 16 residues long. CDR3 coding DNA: TGTGCCAGCGGCCACGGGGAGGACTTTAGCAATCAGCCCCAGCATTTT. Residues: CASGHGEDFSNQPQHF.

The rearrangement joins TRBV28 to TRBJ1-5, with 7 bases lining up with TRBD1. Trimming removed 6 bases from V and 2 bases from J; junction bases left unmatched: 7. Germline V gene sequence: CDR1 MDHEN, CDR2 SYDVKM. The CDR3 is made up of 15 amino acids. CDR3 amino acids: CASRYRGSGNQPQHF. DNA of the CDR3: TGTGCCAGCAGGTACAGGGGATCGGGCAATCAGCCCCAGCATTTT.

This clone occurred a few times. The chain uses TRBV7-8 and TRBJ1-1; 7 positions match TRBD1. The V gene's germline CDR1 is SGHVS and CDR2 FQNEAQ. The CDR3 loop spans 17 amino acids. Trimming at V came to 0 bases and at J to 0 bases, leaving 7 bases not matched to a gene. CDR3 DNA: TGTGCCAGCAGCTTAGCGAACAGGGGATCCATGAACACTGAAGCTTTCTTT. Encoded protein: CASSLANRGSMNTEAFF.

In DNA, the CDR3 is TGTGCCAGCAGCGTTGGGGCAGGGCGCAACACCGGGGAGCTGTTTTTT. As protein: CASSVGAGRNTGELFF. The chain is built from TRBV9 and TRBJ2-2, with a possible D match to TRBD1 (5 bases). The ends were cut back, 2 bases at V and 2 bases at J, with 13 bases in the middle. Germline loops: CDR1 SGDLS, CDR2 YYNGEE. The CDR3 loop spans 16 amino acids.

The chain has TRBV28 and TRBJ2-5; the match to TRBD1 covers 9 bases. The CDR3 has 14 residues. Germline-derived CDR1 and CDR2 are MDHEN and SYDVKM. With V trimmed by 4 bases and J by 5 bases, 5 bases remained unmatched. CDR3 sequence reads: CASSSHRGHETQYF. The CDR3 DNA reads as TGTGCCAGCAGTTCACACAGGGGGCACGAGACCCAGTACTTC.